This T cell receptor (beta chain) was obtained from a study of shared clonotypes between healthy human individuals. General study findings and limits: A small donor pool kept down the genetic and exposure-history diversity that was represented. Blood alone was sampled, and tissue repertoires likely differ.

The run depth of the assay was deep. The method was immunoSEQ multiplex PCR; TCRdb's version includes in-frame clones alone and lacks a portion of them. Among 730,000 or so clones listed, approximately 79% were seen once. The trim removed 4 bases at V and 0 bases at J, leaving 7 bases unmatched. CDR1 is LNHDA, CDR2 SQIVND, per germline (reference sequence). The CDR3 spans 19 residues. With respect to this clone: Its target is unknown.

The gene calls are TRBV19 and TRBJ2-2; 14 bases map to TRBD2. The sample was memory CD4+ T cells sorted from blood. As to subset: CD45RA-negative fraction. This TCR derives from a woman aged 25 to 39 in good health. The CDR3 here is CASSTGLAGETANTGELFF. In nucleotides, the CDR3 is TGTGCCAGTAGTACGGGACTAGCGGGAGAGACCGCGAACACCGGGGAGCTGTTTTTT.